This T cell receptor (beta chain) is from a study of shared clonotypes between healthy human individuals. Across the study: Researchers drew samples from a couple of women and a few men aged 18 to 49.

Points on this clone: Its antigen is not identified.

Study outcomes and limitations: Rarefaction demonstrated incomplete sorted-subset sequencing despite large depth.

The CDR3 spans 11 residues. Germline CDR1 reads MDHEN; CDR2 reads SYDVKM. V lost 8 bases and J lost 3, with 8 bases in between. Here immunoSEQ multiplex PCR was the method, and the copy in TCRdb shows in-frame clones only, minus some. The sample has over 75,000 clones; about 70% are singletons. The clonotype comes from a man in his thirties or forties in good health. The chain uses TRBV28 and TRBJ2-7, with a tentative D call TRBD2 (5 bases). The sequencing input was memory CD8+ T cells sorted from blood. Subset specified: CD45RO+ cells pooled with CCR7-negative TemRA cells. CDR3 nucleotides: TGTGCCAGCGGGAGCCACTACGAGCAGTACTTC. It specifies CASGSHYEQYF.